These 21 T cell receptor beta chains came from one sample sequenced in a study of naive and memory T cell subsets. Both TRBC1 and TRBC2 were covered by a beta constant-region primer of two equimolar oligonucleotides. Nested alpha and beta constant-region primers with the SP2 primer drove four PCR rounds on ligated cDNA. TCRdb ran MiXCR on the UMI-ligation and nested PCR reads and lists one entry per CDR3 protein. The table lists about 90,000 distinct CDR3 sequences, 11% of them singletons. Findings and limits, study-wide: Especially in CD8 cells, naive repertoires contained a few larger clonotypes, possibly CD45RA-re-expressing memory cells.

No antigens are known for them. The specimen was naive CD4+ T cells from blood. The receptors stem from a human donor in good health.

This clonotype came up many times. V usage is TRBV6-2 or TRBV6-3 and J usage is TRBJ2-5; TRBD1 might be the D (6 bases). Trimming removed 7 bases from V and 2 bases from J, with 14 bases in between. CDR1 and CDR2 (germline): MNHEY, SVGEGT. The CDR3 loop spans 14 amino acids. The CDR3 protein is CASNLGHLQETQYF. CDR3 nucleotide sequence: TGTGCCAGCAACCTGGGACACTTACAAGAGACCCAGTACTTC.

This clonotype was found many times. This chain joins TRBV18 and TRBJ1-1; 8 bases align to TRBD1. Germline V CDR1 and CDR2: KGHSH, LQKENI. The CDR3 is made up of 18 amino acids. The junction had 13 bases not matched to a gene; V was cut back by 4 bases and J by 0 bases. This chain's CDR3 is CASSLRTGTSLMNTEAFF. The CDR3 bases are TGTGCCAGCTCACTTAGGACAGGGACGAGCCTAATGAACACTGAAGCTTTCTTT.

This clonotype was counted many times. The chain is built from TRBV12-3 or TRBV12-4 and TRBJ1-5; no definite D call. V was cut by 3 bases and J by 0 bases, with 6 bases left in between. CDR3 size: 14 residues. CDR3 sequence (DNA): TGTGCCAGCAGTTTGGACGGTAGCAATCAGCCCCAGCATTTT. It is translated as CASSLDGSNQPQHF.

This clonotype was seen a few times. The V gene is TRBV7-2, the J gene TRBJ2-5; 14 nucleotides line up with TRBD2. Germline V CDR1 and CDR2: SGHTA, FQGNSA. There are 15 residues in the CDR3. V lost 5 bases, J lost 7 bases, and 6 bases stayed unmatched. The CDR3 reads CASSGRLAGGGTQYF. In DNA form, the CDR3 reads TGTGCCAGCAGCGGGCGACTAGCGGGGGGGGGGACCCAGTACTTC. Full variable domain (missing parts from reference TRBV7-2 and TRBJ2-5): GAGVSQSPSNKVTEKGKDVELRCDPISGHTALYWYRQSLGQGLEFLIYFQGNSAPDKSGLPSDRFSAERTGGSVSTLTIQRTQQEDSAVYLCASSGRLAGGGTQYFGPGTRLLVL.

The V and J genes are TRBV28 and TRBJ1-5; D is unclear. The CDR3 consists of 14 residues. The V end lost 4 bases, the J end lost 0 bases, and 7 bases lay between the germline ends. In germline, CDR1 is MDHEN, CDR2 SYDVKM. The CDR3 DNA follows: TGTGCCAGCAGTTCCCCTGCTAGCAATCAGCCCCAGCATTTT. Encoded protein: CASSSPASNQPQHF.

This clonotype was observed a few times. V is TRBV5-5 and J is TRBJ1-1; D is undetermined. The germline V and J ends were trimmed by 1 base and 4 bases, with 14 bases remaining between them. This CDR3 spans 15 amino acids. CDR1 is SGHKS, CDR2 YYEKEE, per germline (reference sequence). The CDR3 nucleotides are TGTGCCAGCAGCTTGAACGGAGCGTTGGGCACTGAAGCTTTCTTT. Translated: CASSLNGALGTEAFF.

In this sample, this clonotype turned up many times. The V call is TRBV11-3, the J call TRBJ2-5; 14 nucleotides align to TRBD2. The CDR3 spans 16 residues. V dropped 5 bases and J dropped 4; count of bases not matched to a gene: 6. Per the germline V gene, CDR1 is SGHNT and CDR2 is YENEEA. The CDR3 loop is CASSPGLAGASETQYF. The CDR3 DNA reads TGTGCCAGCAGCCCGGGACTAGCGGGAGCGTCAGAGACCCAGTACTTC.

This clonotype was counted at least ten times. The chain employs TRBV28 and TRBJ1-2; D is unresolved. Trimming stripped 4 bases from V and 6 bases from J, with 18 bases between. The CDR3 totals 15 residues. Per germline, CDR1 MDHEN and CDR2 SYDVKM. The CDR3 DNA sequence: TGTGCCAGCAGTTCCCGATCAACCGGGCAGAATGGCTACACCTTC. This translates into CASSSRSTGQNGYTF.

This clonotype was counted between two and nine times. This chain links TRBV7-2 with TRBJ1-1, with D possibly being TRBD1 (6 bases). The germline gives CDR1 SGHTA, CDR2 FQGNSA. With 5 bases removed from V and 6 bases from J, the gap between germline ends came to 13 bases. This CDR3 spans 13 amino acids. The CDR3 is CASSLRTVPEAFF. The CDR3 nucleotides are TGTGCCAGCAGCCTCAGGACAGTCCCTGAAGCTTTCTTT.

V usage is TRBV10-3 and J usage is TRBJ2-6, with D perhaps matching TRBD2 (6 bases). CDR3 length: 18 residues. V lost 4 bases and J 2 bases, leaving 18 bases between the germline ends. Germline CDR1 and CDR2: ENHRY and SYGVKD. CDR3 in DNA: TGTGCCATCAGTGCCGCGGGGACTCCTGGACCTGGGGCCAACGTCCTGACTTTC. It translates to CAISAAGTPGPGANVLTF.

The rearrangement links TRBV29-1 to TRBJ2-7; D gene ambiguous. Germline lookup yields CDR1 SQVTM and CDR2 ANQGSEA. CDR3 length: 15 residues. The ends were cut back, 7 bases at V and 2 bases at J, with 21 bases in the middle. CDR3 nucleotides: TGCAGCGCGCGCCCGGGTGGGCAGTCCACCTACGAGCAGTACTTC. Amino acid sequence: CSARPGGQSTYEQYF.

This clonotype showed up many times. The rearrangement joins TRBV5-1 to TRBJ2-3; D is ambiguous. The CDR3 covers 12 residues. V was pared by 0 bases and J by 4 bases, with 3 bases between. Germline CDR1 SGHRS, CDR2 YFSETQ. CDR3 loop: CASSLDADTQYF. The CDR3 coding sequence is TGCGCCAGCAGCTTGGACGCAGATACGCAGTATTTT.

The sample holds a few counts of this clonotype. The chain is built from TRBV24-1 and TRBJ2-1; D is perhaps TRBD1 or TRBD2 (5 bases each). Trimming pared 1 base from V and 10 bases from J, leaving 25 bases between. The CDR3 has 18 amino acids. The germline V gene encodes CDR1 KGHDR and CDR2 SFDVKD. The CDR3 DNA sequence: TGTGCCACCAGTGATTTTAGGGGCACTAGGAACAACATCAGGGAGCAGTTCTTC. This codes for CATSDFRGTRNNIREQFF.

The chain recombines TRBV20-1 with TRBJ1-6; no reliable D call. Germline loops: CDR1 DFQATT, CDR2 SNEGSKA (reference sequence). The CDR3 has 13 residues. The V end lost 3 bases, the J end lost 9 bases, and 12 bases lay between the germline ends. As DNA, the CDR3 is TGCAGTGCTAGGCCGGGGATGGGTTCACCCCTCCACTTT. Translation: CSARPGMGSPLHF.

This clonotype turned up a few times. The CDR3 DNA follows: TGCGCCAGCAGCCCCCCCAATTACGAGCAGTACTTC. It encodes CASSPPNYEQYF. The V gene is TRBV5-1, the J gene TRBJ2-7; no clear D gene. Trimming shortened V by 4 bases and J by 4 bases, and 9 bases separated the two germline ends. Germline V CDR1 and CDR2: SGHRS, YFSETQ. This CDR3 contains 12 residues.

This clonotype was seen a handful of times. The gene calls are TRBV6-2 or TRBV6-3 and TRBJ2-1, with TRBD2 identical over 9 bases. V gave up 6 bases and J gave up 9 bases; unmatched junction bases: 18. CDR1 is MNHEY and CDR2 is SVGEGT in the germline V gene. The CDR3 sequence is 17 residues long. CDR3 region: CASSPFAFAGGPGEQFF. In DNA form, the CDR3 reads TGTGCCAGCAGCCCATTCGCGTTCGCGGGAGGGCCGGGTGAGCAGTTCTTC.

This clonotype showed up just a few times. The chain joins TRBV5-5 to TRBJ1-1; D gene ambiguous. CDR3 length: 16 amino acids. Between the trimmed V and J ends, which lost 0 bases and 2 bases, there was a span of 14 bases. The germline CDR1 and CDR2 sequences are SGHKS and YYEKEE (reference sequence). Written as DNA, the CDR3 is TGTGCCAGCAGCTTGGTGGTAGGGAAGAAAAACACTGAAGCTTTCTTT. This sequence encodes CASSLVVGKKNTEAFF.

This clonotype was observed a handful of times. CDR3 in amino acids: CSARDPGLAGTDTQYF. As DNA, the CDR3 is TGCAGTGCTAGAGACCCGGGACTAGCGGGCACAGATACGCAGTATTTT. The chain is built from TRBV20-1 and TRBJ2-3, with 11 nucleotides matching TRBD2. The V gene's germline CDR1 is DFQATT and CDR2 SNEGSKA (reference sequence). V was clipped by 0 bases and J by 1 base; unmatched bases: 3. This CDR3 region has 16 residues.

This clonotype was counted a few times. The chain combines TRBV18 with TRBJ1-5; no definite D call. The ends were cut back, 1 base at V and 3 bases at J, with 10 bases in the middle. Germline-derived CDR1 and CDR2 are KGHSH and LQKENI. This CDR3 contains 15 residues. The CDR3: CASSPLGADNQPQHF. The CDR3 coding sequence is TGTGCCAGCTCACCACTGGGCGCAGACAATCAGCCCCAGCATTTT.

This chain joins TRBV24-1 and TRBJ2-7, with no clear D. Germline lookup yields CDR1 KGHDR and CDR2 SFDVKD. V was cut by 5 bases and J by 8 bases, with 15 bases left in between. The CDR3 has 13 residues. CDR3 residues: CATSGDPWKKQYF. The CDR3 DNA is TGTGCCACCAGTGGGGATCCCTGGAAGAAGCAGTACTTC.

In its sample, this clonotype was seen many times. The chain employs TRBV12-3 or TRBV12-4 and TRBJ2-7; D is perhaps TRBD1 (7 bases). The V gene lost 6 bases and the J gene lost 7 bases, with 19 bases spanning the gap. This CDR3 comprises 14 residues. CDR3 DNA sequence: TGTGCCAGCAGCCTCCGACAGGGAGGAGAAGAGCAGTACTTC. Protein product: CASSLRQGGEEQYF.